This T cell receptor (beta chain) is from a study of blood T cell repertoires in COVID-19. Across the whole study: Spain, Italy and the United States supplied samples that represented acute and convalescent COVID-19. In each case, the material was cDNA or gDNA derived from T cells, B-cell-depleted T cells, or PBMCs.

In the authors' workflow: Estimates of nucleated cell counts were drawn from the amplification of reference gene primers. Generated by immunoSEQ multiplex PCR, the TCRdb table keeps only in-frame clones and is missing some. The V and J calls and clone size were taken over from that table, and D and trimming were inferred from the DNA. The data contain roughly 80,000 clones, about 85% of them singletons. The table lists this clone with a count of one. Source material: peripheral blood. This receptor was identified in a man in his 60s with active or convalescent COVID-19.

The CDR3 DNA reads TGCGCCAGCAGCTTTCAGGGTATAGATGGCTACACCTTC. Its translation: CASSFQGIDGYTF. The rearrangement joins TRBV5-1 to TRBJ1-2, with a possible D match to TRBD1 (5 bases). V gave up 2 bases and J gave up 6 bases, with 11 bases separating them. The CDR3 consists of 13 residues. Germline V gene sequence: CDR1 SGHRS, CDR2 YFSETQ. Together with reference TRBV5-1 and TRBJ1-2, the CDR3 gives the full variable domain: KAGVTQTPRYLIKTRGQQVTLSCSPISGHRSVSWYQQTPGQGLQFLFEYFSETQRNKGNFPGRFSGRQFSNSRSEMNVSTLELGDSALYLCASSFQGIDGYTFGSGTRLTVV.